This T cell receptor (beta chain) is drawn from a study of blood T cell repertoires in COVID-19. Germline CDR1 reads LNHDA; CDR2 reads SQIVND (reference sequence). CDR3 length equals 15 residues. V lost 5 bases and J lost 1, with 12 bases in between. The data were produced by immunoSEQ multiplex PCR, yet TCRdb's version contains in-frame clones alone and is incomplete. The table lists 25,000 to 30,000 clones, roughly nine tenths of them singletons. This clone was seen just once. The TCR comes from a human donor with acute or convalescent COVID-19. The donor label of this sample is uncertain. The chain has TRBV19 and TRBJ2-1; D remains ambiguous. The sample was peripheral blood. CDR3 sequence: CASSLRLVSYNEQFF. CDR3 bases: TGTGCCAGTAGTTTAAGGCTAGTGTCCTACAATGAGCAGTTCTTC.